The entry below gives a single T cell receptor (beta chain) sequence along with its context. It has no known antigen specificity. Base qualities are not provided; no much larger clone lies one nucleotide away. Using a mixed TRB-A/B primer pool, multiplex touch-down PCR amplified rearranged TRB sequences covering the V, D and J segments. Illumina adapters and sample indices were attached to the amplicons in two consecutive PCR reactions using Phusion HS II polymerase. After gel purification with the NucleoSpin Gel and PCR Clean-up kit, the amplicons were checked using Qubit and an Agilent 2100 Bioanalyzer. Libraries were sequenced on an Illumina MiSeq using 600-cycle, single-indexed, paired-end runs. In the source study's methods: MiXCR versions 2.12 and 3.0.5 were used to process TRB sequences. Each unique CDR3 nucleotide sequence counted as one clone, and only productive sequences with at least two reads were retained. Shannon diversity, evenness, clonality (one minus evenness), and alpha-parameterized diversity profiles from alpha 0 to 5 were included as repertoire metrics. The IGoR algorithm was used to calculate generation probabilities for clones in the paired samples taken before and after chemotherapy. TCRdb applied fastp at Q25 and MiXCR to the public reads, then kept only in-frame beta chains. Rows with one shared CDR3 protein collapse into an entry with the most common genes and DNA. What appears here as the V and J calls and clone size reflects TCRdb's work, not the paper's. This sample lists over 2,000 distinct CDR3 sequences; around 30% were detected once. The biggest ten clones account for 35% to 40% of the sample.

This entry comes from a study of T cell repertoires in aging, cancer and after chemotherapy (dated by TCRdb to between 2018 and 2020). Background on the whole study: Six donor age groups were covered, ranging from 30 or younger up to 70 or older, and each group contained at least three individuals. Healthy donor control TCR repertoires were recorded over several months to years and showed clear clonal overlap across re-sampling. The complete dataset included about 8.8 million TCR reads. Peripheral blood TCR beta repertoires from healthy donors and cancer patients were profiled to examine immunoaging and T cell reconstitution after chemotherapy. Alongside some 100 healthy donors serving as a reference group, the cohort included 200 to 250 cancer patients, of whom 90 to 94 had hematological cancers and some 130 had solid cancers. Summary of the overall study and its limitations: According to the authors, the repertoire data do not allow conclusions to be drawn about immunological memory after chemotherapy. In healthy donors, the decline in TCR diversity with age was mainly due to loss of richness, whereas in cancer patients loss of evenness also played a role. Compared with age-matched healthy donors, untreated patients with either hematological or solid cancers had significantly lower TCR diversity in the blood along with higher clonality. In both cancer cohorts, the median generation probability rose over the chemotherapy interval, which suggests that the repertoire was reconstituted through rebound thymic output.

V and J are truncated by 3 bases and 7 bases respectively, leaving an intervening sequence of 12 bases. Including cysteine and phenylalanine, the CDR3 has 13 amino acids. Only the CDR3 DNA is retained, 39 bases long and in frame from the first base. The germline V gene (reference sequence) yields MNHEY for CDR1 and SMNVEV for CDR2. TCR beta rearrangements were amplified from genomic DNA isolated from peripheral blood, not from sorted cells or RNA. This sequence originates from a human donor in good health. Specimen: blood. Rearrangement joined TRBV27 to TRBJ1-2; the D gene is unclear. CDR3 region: CASSLRSTSGYTF. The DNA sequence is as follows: TGTGCCAGCAGTTTGCGCTCCACATCTGGCTACACCTTC.